Following are 7 T cell receptor beta chains from one sample sequenced in a study of CD8 T cells in Susac syndrome. Random hexamers served to reverse transcribe roughly 0.45 to 1 ug RNA. TCRdb analysed the immunoSEQ multiplex PCR reads with MiXCR anew, one entry per CDR3 protein. The sample includes over 300,000 distinct CDR3 sequences, roughly nine tenths of them seen just once. Material for sequencing was CD4+ T cells from PBMCs. The receptors shown here come from a human donor with multiple sclerosis.

The chain employs TRBV7-9 and TRBJ2-5, with 8 nucleotides matching TRBD1. This CDR3 comprises 15 residues. The germline CDR1 and CDR2 sequences are SEHNR and FQNEAQ (reference sequence). J was trimmed by 0 bases and V by 4 bases; bases with no gene match: 4. The CDR3 loop reads CASSSGGFNQETQYF. The DNA for the CDR3 is TGTGCCAGCAGCTCAGGGGGCTTCAACCAAGAGACCCAGTACTTC.

The chain is built from TRBV5-5 and TRBJ2-2; D is possibly TRBD1 (5 bases). The CDR3 consists of 16 residues. Trimming left V 0 bases short and J 4 bases short, with 13 bases between. The germline V gene encodes CDR1 SGHKS and CDR2 YYEKEE (reference sequence). The DNA for the CDR3 is TGTGCCAGCAGCTTGGGGCTGCAGGGCGGCACCGGGGAGCTGTTTTTT. Translating it yields CASSLGLQGGTGELFF.

The chain joins TRBV2 to TRBJ1-1, with 7 bases matching TRBD1. The V gene's germline CDR1 is SNHLY and CDR2 FYNNEI. The CDR3 runs to 15 residues. V shed 6 bases and J 0 bases; nucleotides not matched to a gene: 7. The DNA of the CDR3 is TGTGCCAGCAGGACCGACAGGGCGGTGAACACTGAAGCTTTCTTT. It specifies CASRTDRAVNTEAFF.

The rearrangement joins TRBV5-5 to TRBJ2-2; unclear D gene. The CDR3 runs 14 residues. Trimming removed 0 bases at V and 5 bases at J, with 8 bases between. Germline V gene lookup returns CDR1 SGHKS and CDR2 YYEKEE (reference sequence). This CDR3 reads CASSLGLATGELFF. In DNA, the CDR3 is TGTGCCAGCAGCTTGGGGCTGGCAACCGGGGAGCTGTTTTTT. Full variable domain (remainder filled in from reference TRBV5-5 and TRBJ2-2): DAGVTQSPTHLIKTRGQQVTLRCSPISGHKSVSWYQQVLGQGPQFIFQYYEKEERGRGNFPDRFSARQFPNYSSELNVNALLLGDSALYLCASSLGLATGELFFGEGSRLTVL.

The genes are TRBV14 and TRBJ2-3, with 12 bases identical to TRBD2. V shed 4 bases, J shed 3 bases, and the junction held 5 bases outside the gene matches. The germline CDR1 and CDR2 sequences are SGHDN and FVKESK. This CDR3 has 16 residues. Here the CDR3 reads CASSLWTSGKTDTQYF. The CDR3 nucleotides are TGTGCCAGCAGCCTTTGGACTAGCGGGAAAACAGATACGCAGTATTTT.

V gene TRBV7-3 combines with J gene TRBJ2-1; D is undetermined. Trimming removed 4 bases at V and 6 bases at J, with 10 bases between. The germline CDR1 and CDR2 sequences are SGHTA and FQGTGA. The CDR3 is made up of 13 amino acids. CDR3 nucleotides: TGTGCCAGCAGCTCCCTAGGTATCAATGAGCAGTTCTTC. It encodes CASSSLGINEQFF.

The J gene is TRBJ1-5, the V gene TRBV29-1; perhaps TRBD1 as D (5 bases). Deletions cut 4 bases from V and 3 bases from J, with 16 bases between. The CDR3 has 15 amino acids. Germline-derived CDR1 and CDR2 are SQVTM and ANQGSEA. CDR3 in amino acids: CSVVEGKGYNQPQHF. The CDR3 nucleotides are TGCAGCGTTGTTGAGGGAAAGGGGTACAATCAGCCCCAGCATTTT.